The entry below gives a single T cell receptor beta chain sequence along with its context. Its antigen remains unidentified. This record belongs to a study of graft-versus-host responses after intestinal transplantation. Across the whole study: Multivisceral, liver-intestinal, or isolated intestinal grafts were transplanted into recipients. Each patient got anti-thymocyte globulin induction, then tacrolimus and steroids for around three years.

Findings and caveats of the study: Researchers found GvH clones in recipient marrow, and some showed up first in ileum or blood.

V dropped 6 bases and J dropped 7 bases, with 9 bases sitting between them. The germline V gene has CDR1 MNHNS and CDR2 SASEGT. The CDR3 runs to 11 residues. This table comes from immunoSEQ multiplex PCR, and its TCRdb copy is limited to in-frame clones, with some not included. The repertoire consists of fewer than 85,000 clones, with roughly 84% occurring once and the leading ten covering 0.39%. The sample here was unstimulated CD4+ T cells sorted from spleen or lymph node cells, taken before transplant. The V and J genes are TRBV6-1 and TRBJ2-5; no clear D. This clonotype was obtained from a human donor who was the organ donor for an intestinal transplant. The CDR3 protein is CASSPLGTQYF. In DNA, the CDR3 is TGTGCCAGCAGCCCACTCGGGACCCAGTACTTC.